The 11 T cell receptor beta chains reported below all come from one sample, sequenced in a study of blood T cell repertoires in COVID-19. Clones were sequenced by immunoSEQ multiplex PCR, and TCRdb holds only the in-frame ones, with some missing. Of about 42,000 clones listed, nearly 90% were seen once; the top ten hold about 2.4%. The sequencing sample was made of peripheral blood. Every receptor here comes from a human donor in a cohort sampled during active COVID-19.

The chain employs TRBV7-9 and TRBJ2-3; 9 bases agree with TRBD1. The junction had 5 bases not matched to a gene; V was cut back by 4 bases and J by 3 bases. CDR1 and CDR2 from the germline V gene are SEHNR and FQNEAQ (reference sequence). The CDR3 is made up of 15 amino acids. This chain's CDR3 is CASSWTGERTDTQYF. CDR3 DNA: TGTGCCAGCAGCTGGACAGGGGAGAGAACAGATACGCAGTATTTT. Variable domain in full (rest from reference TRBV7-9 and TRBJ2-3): DTGVSQNPRHKITKRGQNVTFRCDPISEHNRLYWYRQTLGQGPEFLTYFQNEAQLEKSRLLSDRFSAERPKGSFSTLEIQRTEQGDSAMYLCASSWTGERTDTQYFGPGTRLTVL.

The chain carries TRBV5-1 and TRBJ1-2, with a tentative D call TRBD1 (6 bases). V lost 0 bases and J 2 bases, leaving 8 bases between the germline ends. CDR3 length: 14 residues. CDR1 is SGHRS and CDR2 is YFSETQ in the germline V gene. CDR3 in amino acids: CASSLDTGNYGYTF. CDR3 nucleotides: TGCGCCAGCAGCTTGGATACAGGGAACTATGGCTACACCTTC.

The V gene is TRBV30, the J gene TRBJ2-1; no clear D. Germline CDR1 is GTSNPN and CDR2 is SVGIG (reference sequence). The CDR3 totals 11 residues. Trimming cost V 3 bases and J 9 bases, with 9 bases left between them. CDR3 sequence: CAWSPNSEQFF. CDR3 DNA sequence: TGTGCCTGGAGCCCAAATTCTGAGCAGTTCTTC.

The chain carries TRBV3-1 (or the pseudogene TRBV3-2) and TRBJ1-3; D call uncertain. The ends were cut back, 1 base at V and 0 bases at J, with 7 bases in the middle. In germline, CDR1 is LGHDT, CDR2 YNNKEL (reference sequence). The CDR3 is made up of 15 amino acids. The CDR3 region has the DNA TGTGCCAGCAGCCAAGGGTCCAGCTCTGGAAACACCATATATTTT. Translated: CASSQGSSSGNTIYF.

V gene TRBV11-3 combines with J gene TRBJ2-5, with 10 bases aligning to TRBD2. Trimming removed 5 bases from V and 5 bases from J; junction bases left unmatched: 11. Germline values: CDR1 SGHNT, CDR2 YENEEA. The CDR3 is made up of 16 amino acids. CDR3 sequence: CASSTLAGGLGETQYF. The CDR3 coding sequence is TGTGCCAGCAGCACCTTAGCGGGGGGCCTAGGGGAGACCCAGTACTTC.

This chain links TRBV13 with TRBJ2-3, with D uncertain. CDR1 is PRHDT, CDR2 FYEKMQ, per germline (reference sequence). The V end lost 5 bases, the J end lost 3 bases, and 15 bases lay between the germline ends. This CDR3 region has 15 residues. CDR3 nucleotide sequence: TGTGCCAGCAGCCCGCGAAAGTCAAGTACAGATACGCAGTATTTT. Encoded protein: CASSPRKSSTDTQYF.

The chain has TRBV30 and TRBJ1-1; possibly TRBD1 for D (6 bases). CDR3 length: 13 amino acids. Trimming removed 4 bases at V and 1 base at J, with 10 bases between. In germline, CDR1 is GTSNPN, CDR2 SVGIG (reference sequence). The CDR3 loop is CAWTRQENTEAFF. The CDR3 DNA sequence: TGTGCCTGGACCCGACAGGAGAACACTGAAGCTTTCTTT.

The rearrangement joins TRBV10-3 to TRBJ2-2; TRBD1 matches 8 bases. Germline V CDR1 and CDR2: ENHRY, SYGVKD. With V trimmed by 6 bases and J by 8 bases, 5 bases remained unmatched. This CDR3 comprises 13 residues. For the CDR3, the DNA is TGTGCCATCAGGGACAGGGAATTAGGGGAGCTGTTTTTT. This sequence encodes CAIRDRELGELFF.

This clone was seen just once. The CDR3, as DNA: TGTGCCAGTAGTATACCGGGACAGGGCCGGGGGACTGAAGCTTTCTTT. It yields the protein CASSIPGQGRGTEAFF. This rearrangement joins TRBV19 to TRBJ1-1; TRBD1 matches 9 bases. V was pared by 2 bases and J by 5 bases, with 9 bases of the junction left unmatched. The CDR3 contains 16 residues. CDR1 is LNHDA, CDR2 SQIVND, per germline (reference sequence).

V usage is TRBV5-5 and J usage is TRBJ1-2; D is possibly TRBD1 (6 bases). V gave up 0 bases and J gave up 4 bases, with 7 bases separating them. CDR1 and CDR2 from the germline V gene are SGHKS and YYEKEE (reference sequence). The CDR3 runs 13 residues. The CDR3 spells CASSLEGGYGYTF. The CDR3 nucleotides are TGTGCCAGCAGCTTGGAAGGGGGCTATGGCTACACCTTC.

The CDR3 nucleotides read TGTGCCAGCAGGGGGGACAGCCTCTATGGCTACACCTTC. Its protein product is CASRGDSLYGYTF. The chain employs TRBV6-5 and TRBJ1-2, with 7 bases lining up with TRBD1. There are 13 residues in the CDR3. The germline CDR1 and CDR2 sequences are MNHEY and SVGAGI. Trimming cost V 6 bases and J 4 bases; bases outside gene matches: 5.